The source of this TCR beta chain is a study of cytomegalovirus exposure and HLA in healthy donors. The PCR employed 60 Vbeta primers together with 13 Jbeta primers. The data were produced by immunoSEQ multiplex PCR, yet TCRdb's version contains in-frame clones alone and is incomplete. This sample has about 140,000 clones, with nearly 85% found just once. The CDR3 has 15 amino acids. In germline, CDR1 is SGHVS, CDR2 FQNEAQ. Trimming removed 5 bases from V and 6 bases from J, with 19 bases in between. What was sequenced was PBMCs. The rearrangement joins TRBV7-8 to TRBJ1-2, with D possibly TRBD1 on 6 matching bases. The origin of this receptor is a male donor in good health and CMV-seronegative. In DNA, the CDR3 is TGTGCCAGCAGCCATCCGGGATTAGGGGGAGATGGCTACACCTTC. Translation gives CASSHPGLGGDGYTF. Together with reference TRBV7-8 and TRBJ1-2, the CDR3 gives the full variable domain: GAGVSQSPRYKVAKRGQDVALRCDPISGHVSLFWYQQALGQGPEFLTYFQNEAQLDKSGLPSDRFFAERPEGSVSTLKIQRTQQEDSAVYLCASSHPGLGGDGYTFGSGTRLTVV.